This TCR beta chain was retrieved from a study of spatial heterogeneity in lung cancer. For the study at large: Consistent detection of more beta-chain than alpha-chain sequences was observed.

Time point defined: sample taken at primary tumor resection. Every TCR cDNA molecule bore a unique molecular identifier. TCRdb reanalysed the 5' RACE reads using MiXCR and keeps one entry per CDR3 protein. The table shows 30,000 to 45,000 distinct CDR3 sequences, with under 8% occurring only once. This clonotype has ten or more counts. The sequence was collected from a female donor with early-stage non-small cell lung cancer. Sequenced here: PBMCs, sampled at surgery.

The CDR3 DNA reads TGTGCCAGCTCACCAGCGGGACGGCGCCAAGAGACCCAGTACTTC. Its protein product is CASSPAGRRQETQYF. The chain employs TRBV18 and TRBJ2-5; the D gene is possibly TRBD2 (6 bases). V was shortened by 2 bases and J by 1 base, with 11 bases between the two germline ends. This CDR3 has 15 amino acids. Germline V CDR1 and CDR2: KGHSH, LQKENI.